Shown below are 21 T cell receptor beta chains from a single sample sequenced in a study of lymphopenia after photon versus proton radiotherapy. Here immunoSEQ multiplex PCR was the method, and the copy in TCRdb shows in-frame clones only, minus some. Among over 35,000 clones, roughly four fifths were seen once, and the ten largest hold about 24%. This material consisted of peripheral blood, taken from a patient treated with proton-based radiotherapy. The receptors here all came from a woman in her seventies with pancreatic cancer.

The chain uses TRBV19 and TRBJ2-2; 7 bases line up with TRBD1. The germline V gene has CDR1 LNHDA and CDR2 SQIVND (reference sequence). After removal of 5 bases from V and 8 bases from J, the junction contained 20 bases not matched to a gene. The CDR3 covers 18 residues. CDR3 coding DNA: TGTGCCAGTAGTGGCCCCCGACAGGGATCGACAATACGTGGGGAGCTGTTTTTT. It yields the protein CASSGPRQGSTIRGELFF.

This clone is a singleton in its sample. The chain combines TRBV27 with TRBJ2-1, with 9 bases aligning to TRBD1. V lost 8 bases to trimming and J lost 2 bases; unmatched junction nucleotides: 13. Germline V gene data show CDR1 as MNHEY and CDR2 as SMNVEV (reference sequence). This CDR3 is built from 17 residues. CDR3 in amino acids: CASGPGGQGITYNEQFF. CDR3 nucleotides: TGTGCCAGCGGCCCTGGGGGACAGGGTATCACCTACAATGAGCAGTTCTTC.

As to this clone: This clone may be a read error of a much larger clone one base away. This sample includes further DNA sequences coding for the same CDR3. V gene TRBV28 combines with J gene TRBJ1-5; 8 bases agree with TRBD1. After removal of 2 bases from V and 4 bases from J, the junction contained 4 bases not matched to a gene. The CDR3 extends over 15 amino acids. Germline V gives CDR1 MDHEN, CDR2 SYDVKM. This chain's CDR3 is CASSLGQGGNQPQHF. The CDR3 DNA follows: TGTGCCAGCAGTTTAGGACAGGGAGGAAATCAGCCCCAGCATTTT.

V usage is TRBV7-9 and J usage is TRBJ2-1; 15 bases match TRBD2. V was clipped by 5 bases and J by 1 base; unmatched bases: 3. CDR1 and CDR2 from the germline V gene are SEHNR and FQNEAQ (reference sequence). CDR3 size: 17 residues. The CDR3 reads CASSRTSGRESYNEQFF. The DNA of the CDR3 is TGTGCCAGCAGCCGGACTAGCGGGAGGGAGTCCTACAATGAGCAGTTCTTC. Variable domain in full (rest from reference TRBV7-9 and TRBJ2-1): DTGVSQNPRHKITKRGQNVTFRCDPISEHNRLYWYRQTLGQGPEFLTYFQNEAQLEKSRLLSDRFSAERPKGSFSTLEIQRTEQGDSAMYLCASSRTSGRESYNEQFFGPGTRLTVL.

The V and J genes are TRBV7-2 and TRBJ2-7, with 7 nucleotides matching TRBD1. This CDR3 has 15 residues. The V gene's germline CDR1 is SGHTA and CDR2 FQGNSA. The J segment lost 5 bases and the V segment lost 6 bases, leaving 13 bases of the junction unmatched. The CDR3 nucleotides are TGTGCCAGCAGGACTCAGACAGGGACCCCCCACGAGCAGTACTTC. It translates to CASRTQTGTPHEQYF.

This clone was counted a single time. The V gene is TRBV4-3, the J gene TRBJ1-1; D may be TRBD1 (5 bases). The CDR3 has 14 residues. Trimming shortened V by 1 base and J by 2 bases, and 8 bases separated the two germline ends. The germline gives CDR1 LGHNA, CDR2 YSLEER. This CDR3 reads CASSQAGVNTEAFF. The CDR3 DNA sequence: TGCGCCAGCAGCCAAGCGGGGGTTAACACTGAAGCTTTCTTT.

The J gene is TRBJ2-7, the V gene TRBV7-9, with TRBD2 identical over 9 bases. CDR3 length: 14 amino acids. J lost 3 bases, V lost 5 bases, and 5 bases had no gene match. From germline, CDR1 is SEHNR and CDR2 FQNEAQ (reference sequence). CDR3 residues: CASSPGLALYEQYF. CDR3 DNA: TGTGCCAGCAGCCCCGGACTAGCGCTCTACGAGCAGTACTTC.

This clone was recorded once. The CDR3 loop is CASSMPDRSYEQYF. CDR3 bases: TGTGCCAGTAGTATGCCTGACAGGTCCTACGAGCAGTACTTC. This chain joins TRBV19 and TRBJ2-7, with a possible D match to TRBD1 (6 bases). The ends were cut back, 3 bases at V and 1 base at J, with 10 bases in the middle. CDR3 length equals 14 residues. Germline CDR1 is LNHDA and CDR2 is SQIVND (reference sequence).

As for this clone: The germline gene is not matched at one end of the junction; a read error may be the cause. This chain connects TRBV9 to TRBJ1-2; 10 bases map to TRBD1. The CDR3 has 14 residues. Germline CDR1 and CDR2: SGDLS and YYNGEE. The CDR3 DNA reads TGTGCCAGCAGCGCCCTCGGACAGGGGGTAAGAGGAAACTTC. Amino acid sequence: CASSALGQGVRGNF.

The rearrangement links TRBV6-5 to TRBJ2-2, with 8 bases lining up with TRBD1. Germline CDR1 reads MNHEY; CDR2 reads SVGAGI. This CDR3 has 15 amino acids. V was clipped by 6 bases and J by 6 bases; unmatched bases: 9. CDR3 protein: CASRTQGAVAGELFF. As DNA, the CDR3 is TGTGCCAGCAGAACCCAGGGGGCGGTGGCCGGGGAGCTGTTTTTT.

The chain recombines TRBV29-1 with TRBJ2-1, with 9 nucleotides matching TRBD1. CDR1 SQVTM and CDR2 ANQGSEA come from the germline V gene. The CDR3 extends over 14 amino acids. J gave up 4 bases and V 4 bases, and 5 bases lay outside the gene matches. This CDR3 reads CSVAGTGLYNEQFF. The CDR3 DNA sequence: TGCAGCGTTGCAGGGACAGGGTTGTACAATGAGCAGTTCTTC.

The chain uses TRBV28 and TRBJ1-1, with D possibly TRBD1 on 5 matching bases. This CDR3 has 15 amino acids. Trimming removed 1 base at V and 7 bases at J, with 16 bases between. Germline values: CDR1 MDHEN, CDR2 SYDVKM. The CDR3 DNA is TGTGCCAGCAGTTTATCTGGCACGGGGGTGGGTGAAGCTTTCTTT. Protein: CASSLSGTGVGEAFF. Looking up the rest from reference TRBV28 and TRBJ1-1 gives the full variable domain: DVKVTQSSRYLVKRTGEKVFLECVQDMDHENMFWYRQDPGLGLRLIYFSYDVKMKEKGDIPEGYSVSREKKERFSLILESASTNQTSMYLCASSLSGTGVGEAFFGQGTRLTVV.

By share, this clone counts as medium-sized (0.01 to 0.1%). This sequence joins TRBV27 and TRBJ2-1, with D tentatively TRBD1 (6 bases). The V gene lost 7 bases and the J gene lost 10 bases, with 17 bases spanning the gap. Looked up from germline, CDR1 is MNHEY and CDR2 is SMNVEV (reference sequence). This CDR3 is built from 13 residues. The CDR3 loop reads CASKTVAGVEQFF. CDR3 in DNA: TGTGCCAGCAAGACGGTCGCAGGGGTAGAGCAGTTCTTC.

The genes are TRBV5-4 and TRBJ2-1, with 11 bases lining up with TRBD2. The germline V gene has CDR1 SGHNT and CDR2 YYREEE (reference sequence). This CDR3 is built from 16 residues. The V gene end was trimmed by 0 bases and the J gene end by 7 bases; junction bases not matched to a gene: 6. In DNA, the CDR3 is TGTGCCAGCAGCTTGGGGGGCTCTAGCGGGAGGAATGAGCAGTTCTTC. Protein: CASSLGGSSGRNEQFF.

The V and J genes are TRBV5-1 and TRBJ1-3; D gene ambiguous. Germline V gene data show CDR1 as SGHRS and CDR2 as YFSETQ. Trimming took 7 bases from V and 0 from J, leaving 8 bases between them. The CDR3 runs 13 residues. The chain's CDR3 is CASGQASGNTIYF. As DNA, the CDR3 is TGCGCCAGCGGCCAGGCCTCTGGAAACACCATATATTTT.

The J gene is TRBJ2-3, the V gene TRBV5-1; tentative D call: TRBD1 (6 bases). CDR3 size: 15 residues. Germline lookup yields CDR1 SGHRS and CDR2 YFSETQ. V was pared by 0 bases and J by 4 bases, with 12 bases between. For the CDR3, the DNA is TGCGCCAGCAGCTTGGAGGGGACACCCCCAGATACGCAGTATTTT. This gives the protein CASSLEGTPPDTQYF.

The chain recombines TRBV7-3 with TRBJ2-6; D possibly corresponds to TRBD1 (6 bases). CDR1 and CDR2 (germline): SGHTA, FQGTGA. Trimming stripped 3 bases from V and 2 bases from J, with 17 bases between. The CDR3 consists of 18 residues. The CDR3 DNA sequence: TGTGCCAGCAGCTTGGGACATGGTATAACTACTGGGGCCAACGTCCTGACTTTC. This translates into CASSLGHGITTGANVLTF. Full variable domain (rest looked up from reference TRBV7-3 and TRBJ2-6): GAGVSQTPSNKVTEKGKYVELRCDPISGHTALYWYRQSLGQGPEFLIYFQGTGAADDSGLPNDRFFAVRPEGSVSTLKIQRTERGDSAVYLCASSLGHGITTGANVLTFGAGSRLTVL.

This chain connects TRBV5-6 to TRBJ2-1; D is ambiguous. V gave up 1 base and J gave up 6 bases, with 2 bases separating them. The length of the CDR3 is 11 residues. From germline, CDR1 is SGHDT and CDR2 YYEEEE. The CDR3 here is CASSLFNEQFF. The DNA of the CDR3 is TGTGCCAGCAGCTTGTTCAATGAGCAGTTCTTC.

The chain joins TRBV7-2 to TRBJ1-2, with TRBD1 identical over 7 bases. Trimming at V came to 4 bases and at J to 8 bases, leaving 10 bases not matched to a gene. Germline lookup yields CDR1 SGHTA and CDR2 FQGNSA. The CDR3 extends over 14 amino acids. CDR3 region: CASSSAVTGQGYTF. The CDR3 nucleotides are TGTGCCAGCAGCTCAGCGGTGACAGGGCAGGGCTACACCTTC.

This chain joins TRBV28 and TRBJ2-7; 9 nucleotides match TRBD1. In germline, CDR1 is MDHEN, CDR2 SYDVKM. The CDR3 has 15 residues. CDR3 sequence reads: CVPVGFRDRVYEQYF. The CDR3 DNA is TGTGTCCCGGTGGGTTTCCGGGACAGGGTTTACGAGCAGTACTTC.

The DNA of the CDR3 is TGTGCCAGCAGTCTTGGCCTAGCCGGGAGCGGGGAGCTGTTTTTT. It yields the protein CASSLGLAGSGELFF. The chain uses TRBV28 and TRBJ2-2; D possibly corresponds to TRBD2 (6 bases). V shed 5 bases and J shed 7 bases, with 17 bases lying between them. CDR1 is MDHEN, CDR2 SYDVKM, per germline. The CDR3 runs 15 residues.